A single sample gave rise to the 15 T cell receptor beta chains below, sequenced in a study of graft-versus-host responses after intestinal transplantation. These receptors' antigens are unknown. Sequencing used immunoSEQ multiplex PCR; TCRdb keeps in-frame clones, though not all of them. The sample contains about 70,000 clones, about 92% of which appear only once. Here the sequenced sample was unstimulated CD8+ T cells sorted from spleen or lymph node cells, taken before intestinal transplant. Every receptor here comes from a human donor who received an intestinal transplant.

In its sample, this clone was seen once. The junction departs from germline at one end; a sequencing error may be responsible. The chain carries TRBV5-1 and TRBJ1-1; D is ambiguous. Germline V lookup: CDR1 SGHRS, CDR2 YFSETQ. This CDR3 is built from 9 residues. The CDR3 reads CASSPLSLF. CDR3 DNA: TGCGCCAGCAGCCCCCTGTCTCTCTTT.

CDR3 sequence (DNA): TGTGCCAGCAGTTTATCGCCCGGGACTAGCGGGGGAACCACAGATACGCAGTATTTT. It yields the protein CASSLSPGTSGGTTDTQYF. The chain combines TRBV27 with TRBJ2-3; 14 positions match TRBD2. Germline V gene lookup returns CDR1 MNHEY and CDR2 SMNVEV (reference sequence). This CDR3 spans 19 amino acids. The ends lost 0 bases at V and 2 bases at J; junction bases unmatched: 7.

The CDR3 coding sequence is TGTGCCGCGACCCGGGACAGTAACACTGAAGCTTTCTTT. This codes for CAATRDSNTEAFF. This rearrangement joins TRBV11-2 to TRBJ1-1; 7 bases map to TRBD1. The CDR3 runs to 13 residues. The germline V gene has CDR1 SGHAT and CDR2 FQNNGV. Trimming removed 11 bases from V and 2 bases from J; junction bases left unmatched: 8. Full variable domain (missing parts from reference TRBV11-2 and TRBJ1-1): EAGVAQSPRYKIIEKRQSVAFWCNPISGHATLYWYQQILGQGPKLLIQFQNNGVVDDSQLPKDRFSAERLKGVDSTLKIQPAKLEDSAVYLCAATRDSNTEAFFGQGTRLTVV.

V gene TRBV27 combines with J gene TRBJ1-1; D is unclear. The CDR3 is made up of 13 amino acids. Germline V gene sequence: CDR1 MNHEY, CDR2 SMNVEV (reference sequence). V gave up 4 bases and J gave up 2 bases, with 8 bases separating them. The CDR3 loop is CASSYGLNTEAFF. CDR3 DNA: TGTGCCAGCAGTTACGGACTAAACACTGAAGCTTTCTTT.

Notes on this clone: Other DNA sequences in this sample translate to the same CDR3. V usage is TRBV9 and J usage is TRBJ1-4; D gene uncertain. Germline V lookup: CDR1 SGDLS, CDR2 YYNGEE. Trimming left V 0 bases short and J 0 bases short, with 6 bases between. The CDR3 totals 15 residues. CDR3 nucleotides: TGTGCCAGCAGCGTAGGAGGAACAACTAATGAAAAACTGTTTTTT. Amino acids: CASSVGGTTNEKLFF. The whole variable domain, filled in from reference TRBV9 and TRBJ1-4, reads DSGVTQTPKHLITATGQRVTLRCSPRSGDLSVYWYQQSLDQGLQFLIQYYNGEERAKGNILERFSAQQFPDLHSELNLSSLELGDSALYFCASSVGGTTNEKLFFGSGTQLSVL.

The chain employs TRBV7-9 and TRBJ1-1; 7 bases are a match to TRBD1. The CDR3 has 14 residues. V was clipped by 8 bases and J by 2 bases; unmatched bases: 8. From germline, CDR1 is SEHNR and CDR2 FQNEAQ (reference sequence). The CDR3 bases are TGTGCCAGCGACTTGGGGACAGTTAACACTGAAGCTTTCTTT. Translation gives CASDLGTVNTEAFF. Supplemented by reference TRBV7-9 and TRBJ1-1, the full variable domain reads DTGVSQNPRHKITKRGQNVTFRCDPISEHNRLYWYRQTLGQGPEFLTYFQNEAQLEKSRLLSDRFSAERPKGSFSTLEIQRTEQGDSAMYLCASDLGTVNTEAFFGQGTRLTVV.

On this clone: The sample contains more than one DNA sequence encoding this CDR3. CDR3 in DNA: TGTGCCAGTAGTATAGGGACAGGGAGCTACGAGCAGTACTTC. Translation gives CASSIGTGSYEQYF. The rearrangement uses TRBV19 and TRBJ2-7, with 8 bases matching TRBD1. V gave up 1 base and J gave up 3 bases; unmatched junction bases: 2. The CDR3 sequence is 14 residues long. Germline V gives CDR1 LNHDA, CDR2 SQIVND (reference sequence).

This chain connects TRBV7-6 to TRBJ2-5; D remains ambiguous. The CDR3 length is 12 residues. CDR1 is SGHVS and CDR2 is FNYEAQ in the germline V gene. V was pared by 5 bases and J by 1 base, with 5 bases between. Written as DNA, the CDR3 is TGTGCCAGCAGCCCAATCCAAGAGACCCAGTACTTC. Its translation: CASSPIQETQYF.

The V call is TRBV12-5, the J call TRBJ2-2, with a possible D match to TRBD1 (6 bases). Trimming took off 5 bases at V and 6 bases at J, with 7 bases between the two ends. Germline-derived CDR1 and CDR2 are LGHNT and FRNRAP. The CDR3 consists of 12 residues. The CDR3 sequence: CASGGGPGELFF. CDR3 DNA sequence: TGTGCTAGTGGTGGGGGCCCCGGGGAGCTGTTTTTT.

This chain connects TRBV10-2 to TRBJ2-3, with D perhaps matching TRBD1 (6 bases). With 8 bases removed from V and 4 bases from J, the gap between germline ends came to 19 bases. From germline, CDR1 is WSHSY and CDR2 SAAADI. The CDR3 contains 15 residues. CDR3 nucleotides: TGCGCCAGCGGGATCGTAGGGGGTCCCGCAGATACGCAGTATTTT. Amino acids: CASGIVGGPADTQYF.

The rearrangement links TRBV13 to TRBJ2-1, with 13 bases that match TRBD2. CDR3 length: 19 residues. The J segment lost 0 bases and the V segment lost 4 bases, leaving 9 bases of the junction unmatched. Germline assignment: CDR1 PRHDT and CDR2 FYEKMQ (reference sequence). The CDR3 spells CASSYRLAGGPSSYNEQFF. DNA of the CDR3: TGTGCCAGCAGCTACCGACTAGCGGGGGGCCCTAGCTCCTACAATGAGCAGTTCTTC.

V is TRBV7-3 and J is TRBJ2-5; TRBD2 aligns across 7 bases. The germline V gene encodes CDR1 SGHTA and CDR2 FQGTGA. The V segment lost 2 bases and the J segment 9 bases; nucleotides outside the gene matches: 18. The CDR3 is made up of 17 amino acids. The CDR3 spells CASSLFRERGPVLAQYF. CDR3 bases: TGTGCCAGCAGCTTATTCCGCGAGCGGGGCCCCGTATTGGCCCAGTACTTC. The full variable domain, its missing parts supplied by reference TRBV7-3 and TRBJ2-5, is GAGVSQTPSNKVTEKGKYVELRCDPISGHTALYWYRQSLGQGPEFLIYFQGTGAADDSGLPNDRFFAVRPEGSVSTLKIQRTERGDSAVYLCASSLFRERGPVLAQYFGPGTRLLVL.

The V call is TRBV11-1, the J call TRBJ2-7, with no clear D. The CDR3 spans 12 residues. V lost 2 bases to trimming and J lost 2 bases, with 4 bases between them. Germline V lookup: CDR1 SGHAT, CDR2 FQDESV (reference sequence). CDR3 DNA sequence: TGTGCCAGCAGCTTAACAACCTACGAGCAGTACTTC. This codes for CASSLTTYEQYF.

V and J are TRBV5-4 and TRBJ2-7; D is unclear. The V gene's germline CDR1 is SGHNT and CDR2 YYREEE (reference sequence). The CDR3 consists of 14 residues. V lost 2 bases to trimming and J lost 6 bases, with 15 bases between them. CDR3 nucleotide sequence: TGTGCCAGCAGCTTTGCCGCCCTCGGTGGCGAGCAGTACTTC. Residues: CASSFAALGGEQYF. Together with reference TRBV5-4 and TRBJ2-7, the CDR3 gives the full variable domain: ETGVTQSPTHLIKTRGQQVTLRCSSQSGHNTVSWYQQALGQGPQFIFQYYREEENGRGNFPPRFSGLQFPNYSSELNVNALELDDSALYLCASSFAALGGEQYFGPGTRLTVT.

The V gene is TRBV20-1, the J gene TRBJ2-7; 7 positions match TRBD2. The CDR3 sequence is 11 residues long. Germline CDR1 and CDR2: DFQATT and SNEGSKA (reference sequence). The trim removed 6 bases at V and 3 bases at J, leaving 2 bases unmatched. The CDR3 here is CSASGGYEQYF. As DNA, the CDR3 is TGCAGTGCCTCGGGGGGCTACGAGCAGTACTTC.